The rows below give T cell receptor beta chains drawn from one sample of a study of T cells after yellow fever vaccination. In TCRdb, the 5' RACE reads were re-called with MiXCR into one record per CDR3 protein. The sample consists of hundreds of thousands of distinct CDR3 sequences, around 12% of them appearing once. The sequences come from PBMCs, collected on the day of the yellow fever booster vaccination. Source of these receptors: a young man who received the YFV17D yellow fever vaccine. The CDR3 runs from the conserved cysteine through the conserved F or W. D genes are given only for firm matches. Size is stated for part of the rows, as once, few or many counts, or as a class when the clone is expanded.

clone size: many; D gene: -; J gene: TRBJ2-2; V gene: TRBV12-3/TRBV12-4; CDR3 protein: CASGPAARNTGELFF; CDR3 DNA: TGTGCCAGCGGACCCGCGGCCAGAAACACCGGGGAGCTGTTTTTT
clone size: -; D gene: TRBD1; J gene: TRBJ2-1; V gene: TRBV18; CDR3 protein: CASSPSTGGPVHEQFF; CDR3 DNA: TGTGCCAGCTCACCTTCGACAGGGGGCCCGGTTCATGAGCAGTTCTTC
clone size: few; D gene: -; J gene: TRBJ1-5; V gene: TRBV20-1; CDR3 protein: CSARQGSSNQPQHF; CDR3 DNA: TGCAGTGCTAGACAGGGCTCTAGCAATCAGCCCCAGCATTTT
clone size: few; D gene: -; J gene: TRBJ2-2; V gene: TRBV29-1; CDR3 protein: CSVEIENTGELFF; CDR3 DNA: TGCAGCGTTGAAATAGAGAACACCGGGGAGCTGTTTTTT
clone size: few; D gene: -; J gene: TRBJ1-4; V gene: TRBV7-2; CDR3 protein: CASSLGGDPFGKLFF; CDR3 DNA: TGTGCCAGCAGCTTAGGGGGGGACCCCTTTGGAAAACTGTTTTTT
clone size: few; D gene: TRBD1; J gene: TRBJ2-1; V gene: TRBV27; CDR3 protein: CASSSPGGGLYEQFF; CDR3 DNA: TGTGCCAGCAGTTCCCCAGGGGGTGGCCTTTATGAGCAGTTCTTC
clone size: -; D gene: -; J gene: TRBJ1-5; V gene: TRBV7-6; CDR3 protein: CASSLREYGHQPQHF; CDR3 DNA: TGTGCCAGCAGCTTAAGGGAGTATGGGCATCAGCCCCAGCATTTT
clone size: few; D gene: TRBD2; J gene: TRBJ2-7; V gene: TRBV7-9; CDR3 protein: CASSLLRGVSYEQYF; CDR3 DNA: TGTGCCAGCAGCTTGCTCCGGGGGGTTAGCTACGAGCAGTACTTC
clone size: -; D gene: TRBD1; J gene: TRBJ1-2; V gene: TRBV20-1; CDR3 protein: CSAPPGQGLSLHTF; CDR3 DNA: TGCAGTGCCCCACCGGGACAGGGCCTAAGTCTGCACACCTTC
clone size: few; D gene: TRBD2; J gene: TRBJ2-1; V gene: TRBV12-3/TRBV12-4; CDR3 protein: CASSLGTSGSIYNEQFF; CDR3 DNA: TGTGCCAGCAGTTTAGGTACTAGCGGGAGTATTTACAATGAGCAGTTCTTC
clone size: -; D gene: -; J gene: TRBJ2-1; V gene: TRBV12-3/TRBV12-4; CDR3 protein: CASSRRLESNEQFF; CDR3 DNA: TGTGCCAGCAGCCGGAGGTTGGAAAGCAATGAGCAGTTCTTC
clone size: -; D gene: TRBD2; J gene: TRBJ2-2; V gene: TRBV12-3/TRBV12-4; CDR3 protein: CASSPPRSGISSNTGELFF; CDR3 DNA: TGTGCCAGCAGCCCTCCCAGGAGCGGGATCTCCTCGAACACCGGGGAGCTGTTTTTT
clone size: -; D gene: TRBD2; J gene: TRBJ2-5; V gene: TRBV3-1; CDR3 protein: CASVLAGGETQYF; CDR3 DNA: TGTGCCAGCGTGTTAGCGGGAGGCGAGACCCAGTACTTC
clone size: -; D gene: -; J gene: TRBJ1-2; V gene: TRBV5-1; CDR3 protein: CASSLGDGTNYGYTF; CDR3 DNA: TGCGCCAGCAGCTTGGGTGATGGCACTAACTATGGCTACACCTTC
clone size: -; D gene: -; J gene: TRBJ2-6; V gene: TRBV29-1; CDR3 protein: CSVSVSGANVLTF; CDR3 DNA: TGCAGCGTTAGTGTCTCTGGGGCCAACGTCCTGACTTTC
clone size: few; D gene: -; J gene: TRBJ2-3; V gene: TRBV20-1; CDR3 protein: CSARIGADTQYF; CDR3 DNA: TGCAGTGCTAGAATAGGAGCAGATACGCAGTATTTT
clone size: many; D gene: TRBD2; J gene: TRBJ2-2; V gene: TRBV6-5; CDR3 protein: CASSLRLAGNTGELFF; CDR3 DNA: TGTGCCAGCAGTTTGAGACTAGCGGGAAACACCGGGGAGCTGTTTTTT
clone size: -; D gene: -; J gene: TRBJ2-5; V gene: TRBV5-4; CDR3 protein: CASCEQIEETQYF; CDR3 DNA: TGTGCCAGCTGTGAACAGATAGAAGAGACCCAGTACTTC
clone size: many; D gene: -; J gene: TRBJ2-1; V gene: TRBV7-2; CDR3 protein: CASSLGVNNEQFF; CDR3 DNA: TGTGCCAGCAGCTTGGGGGTTAACAATGAGCAGTTCTTC
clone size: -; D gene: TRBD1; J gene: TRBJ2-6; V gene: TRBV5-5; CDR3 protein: CASSWGQSSGANVLTF; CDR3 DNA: TGTGCCAGCAGCTGGGGACAGAGCTCTGGGGCCAACGTCCTGACTTTC
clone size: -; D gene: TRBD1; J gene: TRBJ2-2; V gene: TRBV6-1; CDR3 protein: CASSRSGQGIEGNTGELFF; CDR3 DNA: TGTGCCAGCAGTCGGTCGGGACAGGGCATAGAAGGGAACACCGGGGAGCTGTTTTTT
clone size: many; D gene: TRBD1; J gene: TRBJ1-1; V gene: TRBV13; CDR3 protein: CASSRGQVNTEAFF; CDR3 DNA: TGTGCCAGCAGCCGCGGACAGGTGAACACTGAAGCTTTCTTT
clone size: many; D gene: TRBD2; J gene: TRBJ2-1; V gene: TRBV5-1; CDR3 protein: CASSLDVAGRNEQFF; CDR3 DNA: TGCGCCAGCAGCTTGGATGTAGCGGGACGAAATGAGCAGTTCTTC
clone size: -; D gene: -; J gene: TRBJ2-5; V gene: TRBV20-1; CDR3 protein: CSAQTGNTAQETQYF; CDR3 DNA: TGCAGTGCTCAGACAGGCAACACGGCCCAAGAGACCCAGTACTTC
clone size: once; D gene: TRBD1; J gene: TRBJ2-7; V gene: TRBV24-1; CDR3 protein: CATSESDRAEQYF; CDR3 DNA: TGTGCCACCAGTGAATCAGACAGGGCCGAGCAGTACTTC
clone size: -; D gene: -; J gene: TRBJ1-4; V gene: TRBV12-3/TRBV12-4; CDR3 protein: CASKLPATNEKLFF; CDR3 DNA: TGTGCCAGCAAATTACCAGCAACTAATGAAAAACTGTTTTTT
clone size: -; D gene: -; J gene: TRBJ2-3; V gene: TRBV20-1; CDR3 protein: CSVKGSGTDTQYF; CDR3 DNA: TGCAGTGTTAAGGGGAGCGGCACAGATACGCAGTATTTT
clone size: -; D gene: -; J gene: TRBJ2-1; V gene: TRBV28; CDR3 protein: CASSFPDYPYDEQFF; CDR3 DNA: TGTGCCAGCAGTTTCCCGGACTACCCATACGATGAGCAGTTCTTC
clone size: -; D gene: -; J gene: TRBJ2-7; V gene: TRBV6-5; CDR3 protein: CASSDARAQYF; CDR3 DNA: TGTGCCAGCAGTGATGCCCGGGCGCAGTACTTC
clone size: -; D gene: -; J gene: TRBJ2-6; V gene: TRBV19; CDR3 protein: CASSMDRAGANVLTF; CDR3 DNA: TGTGCCAGTAGTATGGATAGGGCTGGGGCCAACGTCCTGACTTTC
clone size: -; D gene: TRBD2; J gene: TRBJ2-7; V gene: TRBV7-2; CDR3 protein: CASSSRTSGRVGEQYF; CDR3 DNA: TGTGCCAGCAGCTCGAGGACTAGCGGGAGGGTTGGGGAGCAGTACTTC
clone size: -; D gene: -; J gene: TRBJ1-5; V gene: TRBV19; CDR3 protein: CASSGQRARGQPQHF; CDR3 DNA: TGTGCCAGTAGTGGACAGAGGGCGCGGGGTCAGCCCCAGCATTTT
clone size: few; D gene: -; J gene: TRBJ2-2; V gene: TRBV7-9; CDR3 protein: CASPPRATGELFF; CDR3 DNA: TGTGCCAGCCCCCCCCGGGCCACCGGGGAGCTGTTTTTT
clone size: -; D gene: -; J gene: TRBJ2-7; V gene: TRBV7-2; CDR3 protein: CASSFYGPSYEQYF; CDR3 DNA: TGTGCCAGCAGCTTCTACGGGCCCAGCTACGAGCAGTACTTC
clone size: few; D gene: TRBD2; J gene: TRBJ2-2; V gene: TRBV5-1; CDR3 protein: CASSPLAGEGTGELFF; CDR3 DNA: TGCGCCAGCAGCCCACTAGCGGGAGAGGGCACCGGGGAGCTGTTTTTT
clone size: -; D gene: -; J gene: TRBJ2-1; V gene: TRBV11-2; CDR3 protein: CASSLNRGSSYNEQFF; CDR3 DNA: TGTGCCAGCAGCTTGAACAGAGGTAGCTCCTACAATGAGCAGTTCTTC
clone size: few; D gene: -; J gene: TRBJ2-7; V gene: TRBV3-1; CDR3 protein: CASSQDLRVRLYEQYF; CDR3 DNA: TGTGCCAGCAGCCAAGATTTACGGGTCAGACTATACGAGCAGTACTTC
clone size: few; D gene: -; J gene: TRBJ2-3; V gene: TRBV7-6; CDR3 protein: CASSLTGDTDTQYF; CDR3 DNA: TGTGCCAGCAGCCTGACAGGAGACACAGATACGCAGTATTTT
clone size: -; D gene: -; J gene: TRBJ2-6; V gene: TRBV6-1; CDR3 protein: CASSESFSGANVLTF; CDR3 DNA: TGTGCCAGCAGTGAATCATTCAGCGGGGCCAACGTCCTGACTTTC
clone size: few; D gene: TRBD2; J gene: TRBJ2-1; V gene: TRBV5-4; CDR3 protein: CASSTERGEALDYNEQFF; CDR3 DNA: TGTGCCAGCAGCACCGAGCGGGGGGAGGCATTAGACTACAATGAGCAGTTCTTC
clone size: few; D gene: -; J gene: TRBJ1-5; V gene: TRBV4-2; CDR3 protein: CASSQDPQISNQPQHF; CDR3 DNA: TGTGCCAGCAGCCAAGATCCTCAAATTAGCAATCAGCCCCAGCATTTT
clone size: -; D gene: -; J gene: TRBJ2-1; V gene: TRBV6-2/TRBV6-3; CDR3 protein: CASSYGGSARGNEQFF; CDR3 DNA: TGTGCCAGCAGTTACGGGGGGTCCGCCCGGGGCAATGAGCAGTTCTTC
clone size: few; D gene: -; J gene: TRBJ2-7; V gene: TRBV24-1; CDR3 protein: CATKQRVTLYEQYF; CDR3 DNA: TGTGCCACCAAACAGCGGGTGACTCTCTACGAGCAGTACTTC
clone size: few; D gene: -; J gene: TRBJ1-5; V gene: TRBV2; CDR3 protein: CASSEARQPQHF; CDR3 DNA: TGTGCCAGCAGTGAAGCTCGCCAGCCCCAGCATTTT
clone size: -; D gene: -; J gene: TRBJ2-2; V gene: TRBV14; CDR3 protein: CASGQGANTGELFF; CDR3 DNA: TGTGCCAGCGGGCAGGGTGCGAACACCGGGGAGCTGTTTTTT
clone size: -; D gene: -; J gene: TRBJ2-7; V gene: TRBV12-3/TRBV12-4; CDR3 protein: CASSPRAGADEQYF; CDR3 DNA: TGTGCCAGCAGTCCCAGGGCGGGGGCTGACGAGCAGTACTTC
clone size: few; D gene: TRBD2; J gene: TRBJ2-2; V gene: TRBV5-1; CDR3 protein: CASSDLAGGAGELFF; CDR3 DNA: TGCGCCAGCAGCGACCTAGCGGGAGGGGCCGGGGAGCTGTTTTTT
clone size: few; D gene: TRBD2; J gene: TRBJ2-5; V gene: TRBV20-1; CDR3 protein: CSASRGGRAKETQYF; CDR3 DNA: TGCAGTGCTAGTCGTGGCGGGAGGGCCAAAGAGACCCAGTACTTC
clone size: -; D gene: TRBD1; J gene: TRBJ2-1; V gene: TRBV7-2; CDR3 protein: CASSLLGQPGNEQFF; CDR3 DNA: TGTGCCAGCAGCTTATTGGGACAGCCGGGCAATGAGCAGTTCTTC
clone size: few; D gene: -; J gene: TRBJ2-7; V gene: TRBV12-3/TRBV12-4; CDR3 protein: CASSHGRPPYEQYF; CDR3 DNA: TGTGCCAGCAGTCACGGGCGGCCCCCCTACGAGCAGTACTTC
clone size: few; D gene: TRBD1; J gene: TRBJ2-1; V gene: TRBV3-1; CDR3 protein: CASSQAYYGTAYNEQFF; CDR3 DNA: TGTGCCAGCAGCCAAGCCTATTACGGGACAGCCTACAATGAGCAGTTCTTC
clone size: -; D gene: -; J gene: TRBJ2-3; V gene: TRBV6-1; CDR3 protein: CASVQGSGSTDTQYF; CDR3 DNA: TGTGCCAGCGTACAGGGTAGCGGGAGCACAGATACGCAGTATTTT